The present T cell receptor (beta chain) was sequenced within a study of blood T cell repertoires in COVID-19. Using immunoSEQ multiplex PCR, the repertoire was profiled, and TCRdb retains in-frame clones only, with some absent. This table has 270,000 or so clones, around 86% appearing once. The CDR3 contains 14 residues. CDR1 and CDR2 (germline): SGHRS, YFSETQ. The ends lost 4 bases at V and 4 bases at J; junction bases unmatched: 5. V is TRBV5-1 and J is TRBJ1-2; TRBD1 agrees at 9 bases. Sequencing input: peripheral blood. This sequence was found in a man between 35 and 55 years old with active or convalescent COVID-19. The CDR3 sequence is CASSVGQGFYGYTF. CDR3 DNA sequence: TGCGCCAGCAGCGTGGGACAGGGTTTCTATGGCTACACCTTC.